This TCR beta chain was sequenced during a study of beta chain features in type 1 diabetes. The study, taken as a whole, reports: Among all four CD4+ subsets, Type 1 diabetes patients had TCRB CDR3s that were moderately but significantly shorter.

Over 95% purity was reached by all sorted populations. To note about this clone: The antigen is not known.

The study reverse transcribed the entire isolated RNA, so it sequenced expressed TCRB transcripts. Reads from naive, central memory and regulatory T cell samples averaged approximately 3.7 million. Only in-frame clones appear in the TCRdb table, and some are missing; sequencing was by immunoSEQ multiplex PCR. The sample gives 500,000 to 850,000 clones, more than 13% of which show up once; 0.035% to 0.045% is in the top ten. CDR3 length: 14 residues. V gave up 5 bases and J gave up 6 bases; unmatched junction bases: 6. Per the germline V gene, CDR1 is SGHAT and CDR2 is FQNNGV. The sequenced material came from naive CD4+ T cells from blood. The source of this sequence is a man younger than 30 with type 1 diabetes. The rearrangement uses TRBV11-2 and TRBJ1-1, with 10 bases lining up with TRBD1. This CDR3 reads CASSVGQGEAEAFF. CDR3 nucleotide sequence: TGTGCCAGCAGCGTAGGACAGGGGGAGGCTGAAGCTTTCTTT.